This TCR beta chain was recorded in a study of cytomegalovirus exposure and HLA in healthy donors. Study-level information: It was reported in a later analysis that the same platform had been used for the approximately 110 validation repertoires as for the 550 to 750 first-cohort repertoires.

The ends were cut back, 2 bases at V and 3 bases at J, with 9 bases in the middle. The CDR3 contains 13 residues. CDR1 and CDR2 (germline): SGHDT, YYEEEE. Findings of the study overall: While the bulk of TCR sequences proved rare, some public TCRs turned up in many donors. Reportedly, diagnosis of cytomegalovirus status by the classifier showed high specificity and sensitivity.

Here immunoSEQ multiplex PCR was the method, and the copy in TCRdb shows in-frame clones only, minus some. The table shows more than 200,000 clones, with less than 90% occurring only once. Comment on this clone: Its antigen is currently unknown.

This receptor was obtained from a man aged 18 to 29 in good health and CMV-seropositive. What was sequenced was PBMCs. V is TRBV5-6 and J is TRBJ2-7, with a weak D call TRBD1 (6 bases). CDR3 in amino acids: CASSFAGDYEQYF. CDR3 coding DNA: TGTGCCAGCAGCTTCGCAGGGGACTACGAGCAGTACTTC.